The present T cell receptor beta chain was sequenced within a study of blood T cells in healthy people across ages. Across the study: In model experiments, template switching was able to capture about one barcoded beta molecule for every two T cells that were present. Study results and limitations: Leaving the PBMCs unsorted stopped any conclusive comparison of naive versus antigen-experienced cells.

CDR3 length: 15 amino acids. Germline V gene sequence: CDR1 SGHAT, CDR2 FQNNGV. A sample-barcoded 5' primer and a J-beta primer mix were used in a second PCR of roughly 7 to 11 cycles. Each cDNA molecule was tagged by a template-switch adaptor that had 12 random nucleotides. Each CDR3 protein is one row after TCRdb ran MiXCR on the 5' RACE reads. The profile covers roughly 1,300,000 distinct CDR3 sequences, with roughly 59% appearing a single time and 6.5% to 8.5% taken by the ten largest. Each of the donors had approximately 10 milliliters of peripheral blood drawn into EDTA-treated Vacutainer tubes. Details on this clonotype: No antigen is known for it.

The sequencing sample was made of blood. This sequence was found in a young man in good health. The V gene is TRBV11-2, the J gene TRBJ2-5; 7 bases agree with TRBD1. Near its end, the DNA agrees better with TRBJ2-7, so the J call may be wrong. This CDR3 reads CASSVLGTANPEQYF. For the CDR3, the DNA is TGTGCCAGCAGCGTTCTCGGGACAGCTAACCCCGAGCAGTACTTC.